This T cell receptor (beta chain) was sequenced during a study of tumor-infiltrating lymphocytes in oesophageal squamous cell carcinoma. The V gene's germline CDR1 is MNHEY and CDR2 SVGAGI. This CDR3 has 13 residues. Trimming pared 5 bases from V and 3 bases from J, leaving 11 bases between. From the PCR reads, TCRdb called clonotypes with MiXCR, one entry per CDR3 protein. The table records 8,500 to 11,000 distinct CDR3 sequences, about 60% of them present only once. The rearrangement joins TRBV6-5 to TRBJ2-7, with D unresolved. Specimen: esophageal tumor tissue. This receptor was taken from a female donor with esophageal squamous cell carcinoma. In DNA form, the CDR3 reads TGTGCCAGCAGTGGTAGGGTTGGCTACGAGCAGTACTTC. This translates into CASSGRVGYEQYF.